These 13 T cell receptor beta chains were sequenced from one sample in a study of control samples from healthy donors and cancer patients. The assay was immunoSEQ multiplex PCR, and TCRdb's table has in-frame clones only and misses some. This repertoire shows 100,000 to 150,000 clones, around 94% found once; its top ten account for approximately 0.58%. Source material: PBMCs. These receptors all come from a man older than 75 with head and neck cancer.

This clone came up once. The V gene is TRBV18, the J gene TRBJ1-1; 10 bases fit TRBD1. Looked up from germline, CDR1 is KGHSH and CDR2 is LQKENI. V was pared by 6 bases and J by 2 bases, with 6 bases of the junction left unmatched. The CDR3 length is 15 residues. The CDR3 region is CASSLRTGGNTEAFF. CDR3 coding DNA: TGTGCCAGCTCCCTTAGGACAGGGGGAAACACTGAAGCTTTCTTT.

J is TRBJ2-7 and V is TRBV4-2, with 9 bases identical to TRBD2. This CDR3 spans 15 amino acids. V trimming: 1 base; J trimming: 3 bases; junction bases outside the gene matches: 4. Germline V gene data show CDR1 as LGHNA and CDR2 as YNFKEQ. Written as DNA, the CDR3 is TGTGCCAGCAGCCAAGGAGGAGCGGGGGGCTACGAGCAGTACTTC. Encoded protein: CASSQGGAGGYEQYF.

This clone was seen more than once but under ten times. The chain employs TRBV6-6 and TRBJ2-5; TRBD2 matches 10 bases. This CDR3 comprises 13 residues. Per the germline V gene, CDR1 is MNHNY and CDR2 is SVGAGI (reference sequence). J lost 4 bases, V lost 9 bases, and 5 bases had no gene match. The CDR3: CASRLAGGETQYF. DNA for the CDR3: TGTGCCAGTCGACTAGCGGGCGGAGAGACCCAGTACTTC.

CDR3 residues: CASSLFGQGGEKLFF. The CDR3 DNA follows: TGTGCCAGCAGTTTATTCGGACAGGGGGGTGAAAAACTGTTTTTT. The chain carries TRBV27 and TRBJ1-4; 10 nucleotides match TRBD1. The CDR3 length is 15 residues. CDR1 MNHEY and CDR2 SMNVEV come from the germline V gene (reference sequence). V gave up 1 base and J gave up 7 bases; unmatched junction bases: 3.

The rearrangement joins TRBV6-4 to TRBJ1-1, with 9 bases lining up with TRBD1. This CDR3 has 16 residues. Germline assignment: CDR1 MRHNA and CDR2 SNTAGT. J was trimmed by 10 bases and V by 0 bases; bases with no gene match: 12. CDR3 nucleotide sequence: TGTGCCAGCAGTGACTCGACCACAGGGGGCGGATATGGAGCTTTCTTT. Translated: CASSDSTTGGGYGAFF.

V usage is TRBV5-4 and J usage is TRBJ1-1; maybe TRBD1 (6 bases). CDR1 is SGHNT, CDR2 YYREEE, per germline (reference sequence). Trimming cost V 4 bases and J 1 base, with 8 bases left between them. The CDR3 is 13 amino acids. The CDR3 DNA is TGTGCCAGCAGCAGGGGACAGAACACTGAAGCTTTCTTT. Amino acid sequence: CASSRGQNTEAFF.

J is TRBJ2-2 and V is TRBV5-1; possible D gene TRBD1, 5 bases. CDR1 and CDR2 from the germline V gene are SGHRS and YFSETQ. Trimming took off 2 bases at V and 0 bases at J, with 8 bases between the two ends. The CDR3 length is 15 residues. CDR3 DNA: TGCGCCAGCAGCTTAGGACACGCGAACACCGGGGAGCTGTTTTTT. Its translation is CASSLGHANTGELFF.

The V gene is TRBV19, the J gene TRBJ2-1, with 9 bases that match TRBD2. Trimming cost V 2 bases and J 5 bases; bases outside gene matches: 10. CDR3 length equals 17 residues. Germline V gene sequence: CDR1 LNHDA, CDR2 SQIVND (reference sequence). The chain's CDR3 is CASSILGSGRSDNEQFF. CDR3 coding DNA: TGTGCCAGTAGTATACTCGGTAGCGGGAGATCGGACAATGAGCAGTTCTTC.

V usage is TRBV19 and J usage is TRBJ2-3, with a weak D call TRBD2 (6 bases). V was trimmed by 4 bases and J by 1 base, leaving 6 bases between them. Germline values: CDR1 LNHDA, CDR2 SQIVND (reference sequence). The CDR3 extends over 13 amino acids. Written as DNA, the CDR3 is TGTGCCAGTAGTACTAGCGGCACAGATACGCAGTATTTT. Amino acids: CASSTSGTDTQYF.

This CDR3 reads CASSARIPGLSGNQPQHF. The CDR3 DNA reads as TGTGCCAGCAGCGCCCGAATACCGGGCTTATCCGGCAATCAGCCCCAGCATTTT. The chain is built from TRBV6-2 or TRBV6-3 and TRBJ1-5; D call uncertain. Germline lookup yields CDR1 MNHEY and CDR2 SVGEGT. CDR3 length equals 18 residues. The V and J ends lost 6 bases and 2 bases respectively, with 23 bases between them.

The V and J genes are TRBV7-2 and TRBJ1-3, with 9 bases fitting TRBD1. In germline, CDR1 is SGHTA, CDR2 FQGNSA. The CDR3 has 15 residues. Trimming cost V 1 base and J 7 bases; bases outside gene matches: 5. CDR3 residues: CASSLGGQGRNTIYF. The DNA of the CDR3 is TGTGCCAGCAGCTTAGGGGGACAGGGAAGGAACACCATATATTTT.

V usage is TRBV21-1 and J usage is TRBJ2-7; the table's TRBD1 call for D was not verified on the DNA. TRBV21-1 is termed a pseudogene. The CDR3 is made up of 16 amino acids. The CDR3 reads CARPFEGQGESYEQYF. The CDR3 DNA reads as TGTGCCAGACCTTTTGAGGGACAGGGGGAGTCCTACGAGCAGTACTTC.

The chain employs TRBV27 and TRBJ1-5, with D perhaps TRBD1 (5 bases). The V gene's germline CDR1 is MNHEY and CDR2 SMNVEV (reference sequence). The CDR3 loop spans 13 amino acids. V was pared by 1 base and J by 11 bases, with 12 bases between. This chain's CDR3 is CASSLFLGGTQHF. The CDR3 DNA reads TGTGCCAGCAGTTTATTCCTGGGGGGGACCCAGCATTTT.